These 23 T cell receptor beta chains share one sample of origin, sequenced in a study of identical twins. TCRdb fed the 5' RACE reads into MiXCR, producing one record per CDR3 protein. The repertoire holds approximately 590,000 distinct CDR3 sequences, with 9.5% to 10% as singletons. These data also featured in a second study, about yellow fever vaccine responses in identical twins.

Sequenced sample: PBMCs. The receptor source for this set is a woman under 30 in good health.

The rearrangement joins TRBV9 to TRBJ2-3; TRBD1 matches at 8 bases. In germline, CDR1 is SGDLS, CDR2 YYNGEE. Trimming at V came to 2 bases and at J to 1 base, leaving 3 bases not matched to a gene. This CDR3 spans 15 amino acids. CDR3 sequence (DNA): TGTGCCAGCAGCGTCGGACAGGGAGGCACAGATACGCAGTATTTT. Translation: CASSVGQGGTDTQYF.

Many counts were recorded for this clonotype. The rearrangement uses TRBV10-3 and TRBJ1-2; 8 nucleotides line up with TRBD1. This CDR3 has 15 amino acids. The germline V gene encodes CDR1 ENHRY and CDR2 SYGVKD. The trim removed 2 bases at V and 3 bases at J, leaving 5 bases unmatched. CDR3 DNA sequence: TGTGCCATCAGTGAGCCCGGACAGGGAGACTATGGCTACACCTTC. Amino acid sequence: CAISEPGQGDYGYTF.

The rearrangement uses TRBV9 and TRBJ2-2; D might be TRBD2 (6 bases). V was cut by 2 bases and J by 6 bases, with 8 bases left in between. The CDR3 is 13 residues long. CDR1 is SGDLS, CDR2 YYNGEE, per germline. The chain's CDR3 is CASSVGDSGELFF. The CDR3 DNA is TGTGCCAGCAGCGTCGGGGACTCCGGGGAGCTGTTTTTT.

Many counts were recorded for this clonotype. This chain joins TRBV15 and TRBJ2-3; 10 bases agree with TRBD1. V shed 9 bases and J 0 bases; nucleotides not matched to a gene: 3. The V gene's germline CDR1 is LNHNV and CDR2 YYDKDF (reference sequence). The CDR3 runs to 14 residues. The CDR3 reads CATQGQGSTDTQYF. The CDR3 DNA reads TGTGCCACTCAGGGACAGGGGAGCACAGATACGCAGTATTTT.

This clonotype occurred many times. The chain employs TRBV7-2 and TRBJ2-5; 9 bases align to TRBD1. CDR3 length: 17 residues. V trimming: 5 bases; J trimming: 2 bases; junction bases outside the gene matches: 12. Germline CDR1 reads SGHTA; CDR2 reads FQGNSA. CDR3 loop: CASSATGGTTRQETQYF. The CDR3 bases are TGTGCCAGCAGCGCGACAGGGGGAACCACTCGTCAAGAGACCCAGTACTTC. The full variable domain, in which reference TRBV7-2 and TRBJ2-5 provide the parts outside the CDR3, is GAGVSQSPSNKVTEKGKDVELRCDPISGHTALYWYRQSLGQGLEFLIYFQGNSAPDKSGLPSDRFSAERTGGSVSTLTIQRTQQEDSAVYLCASSATGGTTRQETQYFGPGTRLLVL.

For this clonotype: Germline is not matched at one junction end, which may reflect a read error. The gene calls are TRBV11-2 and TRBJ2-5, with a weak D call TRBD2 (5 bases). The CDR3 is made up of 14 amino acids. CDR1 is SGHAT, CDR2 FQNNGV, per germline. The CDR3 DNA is TGTGCCAGCAGCCCGACCGCGGGCCAAGGGACCCAGTACTTC. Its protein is CASSPTAGQGTQYF. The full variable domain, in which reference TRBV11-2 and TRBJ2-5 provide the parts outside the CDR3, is EAGVAQSPRYKIIEKRQSVAFWCNPISGHATLYWYQQILGQGPKLLIQFQNNGVVDDSQLPKDRFSAERLKGVDSTLKIQPAKLEDSAVYLCASSPTAGQGTQYFGPGTRLLVL.

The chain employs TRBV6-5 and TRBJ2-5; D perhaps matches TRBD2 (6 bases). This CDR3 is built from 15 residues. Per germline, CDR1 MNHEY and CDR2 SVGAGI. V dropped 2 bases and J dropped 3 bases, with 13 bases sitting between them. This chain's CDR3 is CASSYGSGDKETQYF. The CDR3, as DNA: TGTGCCAGCAGTTACGGCTCGGGGGATAAAGAGACCCAGTACTTC.

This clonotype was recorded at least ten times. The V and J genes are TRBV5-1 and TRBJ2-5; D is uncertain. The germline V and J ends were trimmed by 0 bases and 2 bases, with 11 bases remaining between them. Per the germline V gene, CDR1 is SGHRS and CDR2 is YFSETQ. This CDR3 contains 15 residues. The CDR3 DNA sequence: TGCGCCAGCAGCTTGGGTGGGCGCCTACAAGAGACCCAGTACTTC. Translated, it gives CASSLGGRLQETQYF. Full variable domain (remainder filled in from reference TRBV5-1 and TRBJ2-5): KAGVTQTPRYLIKTRGQQVTLSCSPISGHRSVSWYQQTPGQGLQFLFEYFSETQRNKGNFPGRFSGRQFSNSRSEMNVSTLELGDSALYLCASSLGGRLQETQYFGPGTRLLVL.

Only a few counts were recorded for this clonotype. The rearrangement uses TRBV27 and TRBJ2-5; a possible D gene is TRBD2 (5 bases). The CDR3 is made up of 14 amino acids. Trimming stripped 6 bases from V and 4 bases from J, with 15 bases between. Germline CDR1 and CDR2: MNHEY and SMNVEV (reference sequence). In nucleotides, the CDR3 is TGTGCCAGCAGCCCCAGCGGATGGGGAGAGACCCAGTACTTC. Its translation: CASSPSGWGETQYF.

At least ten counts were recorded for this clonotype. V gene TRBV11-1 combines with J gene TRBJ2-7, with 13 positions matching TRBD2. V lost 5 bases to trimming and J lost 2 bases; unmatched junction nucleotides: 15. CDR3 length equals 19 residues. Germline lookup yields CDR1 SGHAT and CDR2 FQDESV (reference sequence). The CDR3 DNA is TGTGCCAGCAGCGGCACCCCCGGGACTAGCGGGGCAAGGGCCTACGAGCAGTACTTC. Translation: CASSGTPGTSGARAYEQYF.

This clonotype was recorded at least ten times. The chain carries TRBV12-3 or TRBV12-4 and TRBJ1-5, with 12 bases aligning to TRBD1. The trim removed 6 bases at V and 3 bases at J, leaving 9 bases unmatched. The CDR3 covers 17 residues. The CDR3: CASRGDRGLIDNQPQHF. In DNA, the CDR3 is TGTGCCAGCAGAGGGGACAGGGGGCTAATTGACAATCAGCCCCAGCATTTT.

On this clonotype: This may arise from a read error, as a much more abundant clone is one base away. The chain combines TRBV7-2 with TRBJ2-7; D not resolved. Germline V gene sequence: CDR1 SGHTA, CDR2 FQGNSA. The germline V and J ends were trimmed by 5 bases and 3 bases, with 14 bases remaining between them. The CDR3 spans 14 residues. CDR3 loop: CASSIEVRLYEQYF. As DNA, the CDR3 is TGTGCCAGCAGCATAGAGGTCAGACTCTACGAGCAGTACTTC.

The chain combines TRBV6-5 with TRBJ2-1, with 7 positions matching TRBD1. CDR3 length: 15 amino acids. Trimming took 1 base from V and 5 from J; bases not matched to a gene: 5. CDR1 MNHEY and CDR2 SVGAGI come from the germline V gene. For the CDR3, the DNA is TGTGCCAGCAGTTACTTCCTAGACAGGGACAATGAGCAGTTCTTC. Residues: CASSYFLDRDNEQFF.

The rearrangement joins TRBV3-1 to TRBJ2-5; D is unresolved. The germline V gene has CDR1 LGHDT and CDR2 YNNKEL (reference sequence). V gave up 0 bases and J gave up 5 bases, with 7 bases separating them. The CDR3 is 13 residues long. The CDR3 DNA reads TGTGCCAGCAGCCAAGACAGGTTGGAGACCCAGTACTTC. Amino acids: CASSQDRLETQYF.

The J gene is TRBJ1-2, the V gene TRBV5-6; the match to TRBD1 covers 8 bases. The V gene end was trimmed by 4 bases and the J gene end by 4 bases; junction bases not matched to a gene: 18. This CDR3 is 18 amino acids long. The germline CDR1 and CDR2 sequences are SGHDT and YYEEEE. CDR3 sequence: CASSQTGVRGVKSYGYTF. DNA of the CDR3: TGTGCCAGCAGCCAGACAGGGGTCCGGGGAGTGAAAAGCTATGGCTACACCTTC.

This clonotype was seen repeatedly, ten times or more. This CDR3 reads CASSRTSGPYEQYF. The CDR3 region has the DNA TGCGCCAGCAGCAGGACTAGCGGACCCTACGAGCAGTACTTC. The V and J genes are TRBV5-1 and TRBJ2-7; 10 bases fit TRBD2. The V segment lost 4 bases and the J segment 2 bases; nucleotides outside the gene matches: 3. In germline, CDR1 is SGHRS, CDR2 YFSETQ. This CDR3 has 14 amino acids.

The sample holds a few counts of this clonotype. This chain's CDR3 is CASSLTGQNTEAFF. DNA of the CDR3: TGTGCCAGCAGTTTGACAGGGCAGAACACTGAAGCTTTCTTT. The V gene is TRBV2, the J gene TRBJ1-1, with TRBD1 identical over 7 bases. The J segment lost 1 base and the V segment lost 5 bases, leaving 4 bases of the junction unmatched. CDR1 SNHLY and CDR2 FYNNEI come from the germline V gene. The CDR3 runs 14 residues.

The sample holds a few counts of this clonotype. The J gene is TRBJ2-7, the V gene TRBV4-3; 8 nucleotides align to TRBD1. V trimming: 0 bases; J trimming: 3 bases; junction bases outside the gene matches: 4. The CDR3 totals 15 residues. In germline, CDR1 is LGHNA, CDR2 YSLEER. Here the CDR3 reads CASSQDTGGHYEQYF. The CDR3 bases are TGCGCCAGCAGCCAAGACACAGGGGGGCACTACGAGCAGTACTTC.

In DNA form, the CDR3 reads TGTGCCACCGCCCCAGGCCCCACTTACACAGATACGCAGTATTTT. Its protein is CATAPGPTYTDTQYF. This chain uses TRBV27 with TRBJ2-3; D is undetermined. The CDR3 has 15 residues. Trimming removed 10 bases at V and 2 bases at J, with 19 bases between. The germline CDR1 and CDR2 sequences are MNHEY and SMNVEV (reference sequence).

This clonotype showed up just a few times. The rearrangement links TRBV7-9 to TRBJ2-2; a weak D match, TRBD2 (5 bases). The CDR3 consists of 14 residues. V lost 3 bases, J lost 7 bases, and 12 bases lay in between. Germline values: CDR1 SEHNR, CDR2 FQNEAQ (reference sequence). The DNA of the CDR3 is TGTGCCAGCAGCTTGGCGGGTTTGAACGGGGAGCTGTTTTTT. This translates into CASSLAGLNGELFF.

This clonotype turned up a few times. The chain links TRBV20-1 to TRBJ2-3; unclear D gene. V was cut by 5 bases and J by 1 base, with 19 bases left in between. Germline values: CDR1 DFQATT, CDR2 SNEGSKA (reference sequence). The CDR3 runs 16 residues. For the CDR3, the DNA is TGCAGTGCTTATGACCGTAGCCAGGCCCGCACAGATACGCAGTATTTT. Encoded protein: CSAYDRSQARTDTQYF.

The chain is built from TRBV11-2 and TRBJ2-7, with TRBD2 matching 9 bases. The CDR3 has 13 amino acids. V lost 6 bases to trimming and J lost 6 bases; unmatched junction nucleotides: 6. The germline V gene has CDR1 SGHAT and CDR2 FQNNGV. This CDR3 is CASSSGRWGEQYF. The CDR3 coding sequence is TGTGCCAGCAGTAGCGGGAGATGGGGCGAGCAGTACTTC. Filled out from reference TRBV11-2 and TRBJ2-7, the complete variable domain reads EAGVAQSPRYKIIEKRQSVAFWCNPISGHATLYWYQQILGQGPKLLIQFQNNGVVDDSQLPKDRFSAERLKGVDSTLKIQPAKLEDSAVYLCASSSGRWGEQYFGPGTRLTVT.

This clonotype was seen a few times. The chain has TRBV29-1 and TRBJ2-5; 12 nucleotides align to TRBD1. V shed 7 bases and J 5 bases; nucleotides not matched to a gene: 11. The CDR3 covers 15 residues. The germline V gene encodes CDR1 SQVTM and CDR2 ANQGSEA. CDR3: CSANRGQGASETQYF. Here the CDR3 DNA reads TGCAGCGCCAATAGGGGACAGGGGGCCAGTGAGACCCAGTACTTC.